The source of this T cell receptor beta chain is a study of blood T cells in healthy people across ages. Study-wide findings and caveats: There was a strong correlation between TCR beta diversity and naive T cell percentage.

V lost 1 base and J lost 9, with 19 bases in between. The CDR3 is 17 amino acids. The germline gives CDR1 MGHDK, CDR2 SYGVNS. Next came a second PCR, run for about 6 to 12 cycles, which used a sample-barcoded 5' primer along with a J-beta primer mix. One entry per CDR3 protein, called by TCRdb with MiXCR from the 5' RACE reads. The sample holds 700,000 to 950,000 distinct CDR3 sequences; approximately 43% are singletons and the top ten take 20% to 25%. Note on this clonotype: Its specificity is not known.

The specimen sequenced was blood. This TCR was recovered from a woman aged 60 to 75 in good health. The gene calls are TRBV25-1 and TRBJ1-6, with D perhaps TRBD1 (5 bases). The CDR3 loop reads CASSESPHLGEGSPLHF. The CDR3 region has the DNA TGTGCCAGCAGTGAATCCCCCCATTTAGGGGAAGGTTCACCCCTCCACTTT.